The present T cell receptor (beta chain) was sequenced within a study of Graves' ophthalmopathy and Graves' hyperthyroidism (dated by TCRdb to about 2018). Some background on the complete study: Peripheral blood was collected before any treatment was given, at the time of initial diagnosis. TCR beta repertoire signatures were used to distinguish Graves' ophthalmopathy from Graves' hyperthyroidism and to predict progression to ophthalmopathy. In total, 135 blood samples were TCR-sequenced: approximately 40 ophthalmopathy, approximately 80 hyperthyroidism and approximately 17 hyperthyroidism-to-ophthalmopathy patients. To explore V-J signatures that distinguish ophthalmopathy from hyperthyroidism, a discovery set of roughly 98 patients was enrolled, made up of approximately 45 with ophthalmopathy and roughly 57 with stable hyperthyroidism. An independent validation cohort was composed of fewer than 20 hyperthyroidism patients and around 15 patients who later progressed from hyperthyroidism to ophthalmopathy. In roughly 6 hyperthyroidism patients, the T-cell repertoire of thyroid tissue was compared with the T-cell repertoire of blood. Following sample collection, hyperthyroidism patients were given methimazole at a starting dose of 30 mg daily, and ophthalmopathy patients were given high-dose intravenous methylprednisolone.

Findings and caveats that apply to the study as a whole: Most expanded thyroid clonotypes with frequency above 0.001 were also detected in blood, suggesting blood repertoires may reflect the thyroid immune response. In validation, the model predicted ophthalmopathy progression with 70.59% sensitivity and roughly 72% specificity; some 13 predicted patients were CT-confirmed with GO in a median of around 6 months. No statistical method was used to predetermine the sample size, and group allocation was not hidden from the investigators. Ophthalmopathy was separated from stable hyperthyroidism by the 13-signature model with about 85% sensitivity and 81% to 83% specificity in cross-validation and with 80%/75% in the test set.

For repertoire sequencing, TCR beta CDR3 regions were amplified from RNA transcripts. A first-round RT-PCR used HTBI primers with the Qiagen OneStep RT-PCR kit, followed by a second-round multiplex PCR, size selection and purification. Sequencing of the libraries was carried out on an Illumina HiSeq2000 in paired-end mode with 100 bp reads. The authors' analysis ran thus. SOAPnuke was used to process the reads, throwing out any read that had adapters, had uncalled bases, had a mean Phred below 15, or lacked an exact constant-primer or identifier match. High-quality paired reads were merged with COPE v1.2.5. Each unique nucleotide sequence was treated as a clonotype, and MiTCR v1.1 was used to align the clonotypes to the IMGT TRB V, D and J references. Only V-J combinations with frequency above 0.0001 were analysed, covering about 99% of repertoires. For each V-J combination, a TCR clonal expansion and chaos score was defined as F50 clonal expansion divided by the chaos observed in the TCRdist matrix. Features were reduced by Welch's t-statistics and random forest to over 10 V-J combinations, which fed a naive Bayes classifier. The similarity between thyroid and blood repertoires was quantified using the Morisita-Horn index. TCRdb reran the public reads through fastp at Q25 and MiXCR, keeping productive beta chains. Rows merge per CDR3 protein into single entries with the most common DNA and genes. It is TCRdb's table, rather than the study itself, that gives the V and J calls and clone size. The sample has some 360,000 distinct CDR3 sequences on record, about 15% of them singletons. Clones ranked in the top ten supply 2.4% of the sample.

Stable hyperthyroidism was defined as no progression to ophthalmopathy within 18 months of follow-up. Hyperthyroidism patients were newly diagnosed, were aged 18 to 65 years, and had a disease duration under 2 months. Patients with other autoimmune diseases, uncontrolled infections, pregnancy or lactation were excluded. Diagnosis relied on clinical symptoms, serum thyroxine, TRAb, thyroid ultrasound and orbital computed tomography. Ficoll-Paque density gradient centrifugation was used to isolate PBMCs from around 9.1 ml of fresh peripheral blood. Trizol reagent was used to extract the total RNA, and its quality was then checked on an Agilent 2100 Bioanalyzer. Inclusive of the bounding cysteine and phenylalanine, the CDR3 is 15 residues long. Just CDR3 DNA is preserved here, 45 bases in frame from base 1. Relative to germline, V is 3 bases shorter and J is 4 bases shorter, with 12 bases between their ends.

This clonotype came up many times. It lacks a known antigen. The sample holds no much larger clone one base away, and base qualities are not on file. This sequence originates from an adult woman with stable Graves' hyperthyroidism. Sequences were obtained from peripheral blood. Here the chain combines TRBV12-3 or TRBV12-4 and TRBJ2-2, with an unclear D gene assignment. The sequence in DNA is TGTGCCAGCAGTTTCTACCGGGTCGGCACCGGGGAGCTGTTTTTT. This translates into CASSFYRVGTGELFF.